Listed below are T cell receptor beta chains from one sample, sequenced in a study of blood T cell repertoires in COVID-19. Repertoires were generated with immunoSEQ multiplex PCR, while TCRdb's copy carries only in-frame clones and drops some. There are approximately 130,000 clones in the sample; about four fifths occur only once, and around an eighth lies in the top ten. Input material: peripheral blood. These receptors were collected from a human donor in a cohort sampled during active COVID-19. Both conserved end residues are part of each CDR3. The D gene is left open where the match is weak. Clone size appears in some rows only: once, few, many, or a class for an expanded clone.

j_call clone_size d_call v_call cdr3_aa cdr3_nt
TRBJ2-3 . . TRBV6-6 CASGTFSSDTQYF TGTGCCAGCGGGACTTTTTCTTCAGATACGCAGTATTTT
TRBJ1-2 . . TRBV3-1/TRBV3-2 CASSRSDGTGSFGYTF TGTGCCAGCAGCCGGAGCGACGGGACCGGGAGCTTCGGCTACACCTTC
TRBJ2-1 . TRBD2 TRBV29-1 CSANGERGSSYNEQFF TGCAGCGCAAACGGAGAGCGGGGGAGCTCCTACAATGAGCAGTTCTTC
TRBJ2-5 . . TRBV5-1 CASSPGQRQETQYF TGCGCCAGCAGCCCCGGACAACGACAAGAGACCCAGTACTTC
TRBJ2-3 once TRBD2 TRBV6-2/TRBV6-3 CASSYSGLAGNVDTQYF TGTGCCAGCAGTTACTCTGGACTAGCGGGGAACGTAGATACGCAGTATTTT
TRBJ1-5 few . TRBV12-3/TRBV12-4 CASSSLQDQPQHF TGTGCCAGCAGTTCCCTGCAGGATCAGCCCCAGCATTTT
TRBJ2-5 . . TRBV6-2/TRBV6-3 CASSPDRLETQYF TGTGCCAGCAGTCCCGACAGGCTTGAGACCCAGTACTTC
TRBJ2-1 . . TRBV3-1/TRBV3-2 CASSPEEAAGYNEQFF TGTGCCAGCAGCCCCGAAGAGGCGGCCGGCTACAATGAGCAGTTCTTC
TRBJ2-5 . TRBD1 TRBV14 CASSGQGETQYF TGTGCCAGCAGCGGACAGGGAGAGACCCAGTACTTC
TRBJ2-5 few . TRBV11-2 CASSFGVGGETQYF TGTGCCAGCAGCTTCGGAGTAGGGGGAGAGACCCAGTACTTC
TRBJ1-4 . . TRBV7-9 CASSLGHVNEKLFF TGTGCCAGCAGCTTAGGACACGTCAATGAAAAACTGTTTTTT
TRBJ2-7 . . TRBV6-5 CASSPGTGDYEQYF TGTGCCAGCAGTCCCGGGACGGGGGACTACGAGCAGTACTTC
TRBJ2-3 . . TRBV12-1 CASSPRGWLAGGCSTDTQYF TGTGCCAGCAGCCCGCGAGGGTGGCTAGCGGGGGGCTGTAGCACAGATACGCAGTATTTT
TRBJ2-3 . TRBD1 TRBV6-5 CASSRRQGSDTQYF TGTGCCAGCAGTCGGCGACAGGGGTCAGATACGCAGTATTTT
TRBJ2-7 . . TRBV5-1 CASSLSGTSELEQYF TGCGCCAGCAGCTTGTCCGGGACATCCGAATTGGAGCAGTACTTC
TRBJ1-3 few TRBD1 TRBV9 CASSGTGAGNTIYF TGTGCCAGCAGCGGGACAGGGGCTGGAAACACCATATATTTT
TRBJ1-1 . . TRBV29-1 CSVAGQRNTEAFF TGCAGCGTGGCCGGACAGAGGAACACTGAAGCTTTCTTT
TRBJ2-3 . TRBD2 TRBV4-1 CASSQRGTSGGATDTQYF TGCGCCAGCAGCCAAAGGGGAACTAGCGGGGGGGCCACAGATACGCAGTATTTT